This T cell receptor (beta chain) was recorded in a study of Ad26.COV2.S vaccination and SARS-CoV-2 variants. The data were produced by immunoSEQ multiplex PCR, yet TCRdb's version contains in-frame clones alone and is incomplete. The data hold hundreds of thousands of clones, with 85% to 90% observed a single time. This clone was recorded a few times. Its antigen remains unidentified. Treatment here: some 19 received Ad26.COV2.S at low or high dose, single or two shots; a few received placebo; per-sample allocation not given. At day 63 after the first vaccine or placebo injection, samples were drawn. V was pared by 6 bases and J by 4 bases, with 11 bases of the junction left unmatched. From germline, CDR1 is SGHAT and CDR2 FQNNGV. There are 16 residues in the CDR3. Study outcomes and limitations: Vaccine recipients and placebo recipients showed similar non-spike TCR breadth. Recipients given vaccine exceeded placebo recipients in spike-specific TCR breadth.

This sequence joins TRBV11-2 and TRBJ2-3, with 9 positions matching TRBD2. The sequenced sample was peripheral blood, obtained in a trial of Ad26.COV2.S vaccine versus placebo. The TCR comes from a person aged 18 to 65 who received the Ad26.COV2.S COVID-19 vaccine or a placebo. In nucleotides, the CDR3 is TGTGCCAGCAGATGGGGACTAGCTGAGTCGGCAGATACGCAGTATTTT. This encodes CASRWGLAESADTQYF. Complete variable domain (other parts from reference TRBV11-2 and TRBJ2-3): EAGVAQSPRYKIIEKRQSVAFWCNPISGHATLYWYQQILGQGPKLLIQFQNNGVVDDSQLPKDRFSAERLKGVDSTLKIQPAKLEDSAVYLCASRWGLAESADTQYFGPGTRLTVL.